These 21 T cell receptor beta chains were sequenced from one sample in a study of cytomegalovirus exposure and HLA in healthy donors. The PCR ran on 60 Vbeta and 13 Jbeta primers. Assay: immunoSEQ multiplex PCR; the TCRdb copy retains only in-frame clones and omits some. The sample consists of 150,000 to 200,000 clones, approximately 81% of them appearing once. Sequences were obtained from PBMCs. These TCRs come from a woman younger than 45 in good health and CMV-seropositive.

This clone was seen a handful of times. This chain links TRBV6-1 with TRBJ2-1; 8 bases are shared with TRBD2. The V gene's germline CDR1 is MNHNS and CDR2 SASEGT. V dropped 1 base and J dropped 6; count of bases not matched to a gene: 5. The CDR3 consists of 15 residues. The CDR3 nucleotides are TGTGCCAGCAGTGAAGTTGGACTAGCACCCAATGAGCAGTTCTTC. Its translation is CASSEVGLAPNEQFF.

V is TRBV9 and J is TRBJ2-2; 10 nucleotides line up with TRBD2. Germline values: CDR1 SGDLS, CDR2 YYNGEE. The junction had 7 bases not matched to a gene; V was cut back by 2 bases and J by 6 bases. The length of the CDR3 is 16 residues. The CDR3 is CASSVPGLARSGELFF. Written as DNA, the CDR3 is TGTGCCAGCAGCGTTCCGGGACTAGCGAGATCCGGGGAGCTGTTTTTT.

This clone came up a few times. The chain joins TRBV2 to TRBJ1-6; no firm D call. CDR1 is SNHLY, CDR2 FYNNEI, per germline. V lost 5 bases to trimming and J lost 4 bases, with 15 bases between them. This CDR3 spans 16 amino acids. The DNA for the CDR3 is TGTGCCAGCAGTCCACCCATCGTCGGGTATAATTCACCCCTCCACTTT. Its translation: CASSPPIVGYNSPLHF.

With regard to this clone: At one end the junction does not follow the germline gene, possibly because of a read error. V gene TRBV6-5 combines with J gene TRBJ2-5; 7 bases match TRBD1. Germline loops: CDR1 MNHEY, CDR2 SVGAGI. The CDR3 sequence is 14 residues long. The CDR3, as DNA: TGTGCCAGCAGTTACCGGGACAGCCAAGAGGCCCAGTACTTC. Amino acid sequence: CASSYRDSQEAQYF.

This clone was counted once. At one end, the junction sequence differs from germline, possibly due to a read error. This chain uses TRBV10-3 with TRBJ2-7; D not certain. The V gene's germline CDR1 is ENHRY and CDR2 SYGVKD. This CDR3 region has 13 residues. The CDR3 nucleotides are TGTGCCATCAGTGAAGCCTTCACCTACGGGCAGTACTTC. Encoded protein: CAISEAFTYGQYF.

The rearrangement joins TRBV5-6 to TRBJ1-5; 9 bases line up with TRBD1. The CDR3 spans 16 residues. In germline, CDR1 is SGHDT, CDR2 YYEEEE. The V segment lost 0 bases and the J segment 5 bases; nucleotides outside the gene matches: 6. For the CDR3, the DNA is TGTGCCAGCAGCTTGGGGGGACAGGGACCTTATCAGCCCCAGCATTTT. As protein: CASSLGGQGPYQPQHF.

The chain uses TRBV6-5 and TRBJ1-2, with TRBD1 identical over 9 bases. Trimming cost V 2 bases and J 5 bases; bases outside gene matches: 3. The germline CDR1 and CDR2 sequences are MNHEY and SVGAGI. This CDR3 has 14 amino acids. The CDR3, as DNA: TGTGCCAGCAGTTACATGACAGGGGGTTATGGCTACACCTTC. Translated: CASSYMTGGYGYTF.

The chain is built from TRBV9 and TRBJ2-4, with 8 nucleotides matching TRBD2. The germline CDR1 and CDR2 sequences are SGDLS and YYNGEE. After removal of 0 bases from V and 1 base from J, the junction contained 3 bases not matched to a gene. The CDR3 covers 16 residues. The CDR3 coding sequence is TGTGCCAGCAGCGTAGGCGGGGGGCATGCCAAAAACATTCAGTACTTC. Translation gives CASSVGGGHAKNIQYF.

The gene calls are TRBV7-9 and TRBJ1-2, with 8 positions matching TRBD1. CDR1 SEHNR and CDR2 FQNEAQ come from the germline V gene (reference sequence). Germline trimming cut 0 bases from V and 1 base from J; bases unmatched to any gene: 4. The CDR3 contains 16 residues. CDR3 in amino acids: CASSLAQGAINYGYTF. In DNA, the CDR3 is TGTGCCAGCAGCTTAGCGCAGGGGGCTATTAACTATGGCTACACCTTC.

This chain uses TRBV5-1 with TRBJ2-7, with 8 positions matching TRBD1. The junction had 8 bases not matched to a gene; V was cut back by 3 bases and J by 6 bases. Germline loops: CDR1 SGHRS, CDR2 YFSETQ. The CDR3 runs to 14 residues. CDR3 region: CASSSQGAGTEQYF. The CDR3 DNA sequence: TGCGCCAGCAGCTCCCAGGGGGCCGGGACCGAGCAGTACTTC.

V is TRBV5-1 and J is TRBJ2-7; D may be TRBD2 (5 bases). The CDR3 length is 17 residues. Germline V CDR1 and CDR2: SGHRS, YFSETQ. Trimming took 4 bases from V and 2 from J, leaving 22 bases between them. For the CDR3, the DNA is TGCGCCAGCAGCGAGGGTTCTGGGGTGACGGTGGCCTACGAGCAGTACTTC. Protein sequence: CASSEGSGVTVAYEQYF.

This chain uses TRBV4-1 with TRBJ1-5; no firm D call. Per the germline V gene, CDR1 is MGHRA and CDR2 is YSYEKL. CDR3 size: 13 residues. The V and J ends lost 5 bases and 4 bases respectively, with 9 bases between them. For the CDR3, the DNA is TGCGCCAGCAGCAAAAGGCGGAATCAGCCCCAGCATTTT. It specifies CASSKRRNQPQHF.

The V and J genes are TRBV5-1 and TRBJ2-2, with D possibly matching TRBD1 (6 bases). Trimming stripped 1 base from V and 6 bases from J, with 13 bases between. Germline V lookup: CDR1 SGHRS, CDR2 YFSETQ. The CDR3 is 15 residues long. The CDR3 bases are TGCGCCAGCAGCTTGACAGGGATGGAAGCCGGGGAGCTGTTTTTT. It yields the protein CASSLTGMEAGELFF.

The chain carries TRBV4-1 and TRBJ1-5; D might be TRBD1 (6 bases). V lost 3 bases, J lost 14 bases, and 17 bases lay in between. CDR1 and CDR2 (germline): MGHRA, YSYEKL. This CDR3 spans 13 amino acids. CDR3 sequence reads: CASSQLSTGFKHF. CDR3 DNA sequence: TGCGCCAGCAGCCAGCTAAGTACAGGGTTCAAGCATTTT.

The V call is TRBV9, the J call TRBJ1-2; perhaps TRBD1 as D (5 bases). Germline assignment: CDR1 SGDLS and CDR2 YYNGEE. CDR3 length equals 14 residues. Trimming shortened V by 4 bases and J by 4 bases, and 14 bases separated the two germline ends. DNA of the CDR3: TGTGCCAGCAGCCACCGGGGGGAAAGCTATGGCTACACCTTC. Translating it yields CASSHRGESYGYTF.

The rearrangement uses TRBV9 and TRBJ1-2; D is undetermined. The CDR3 runs to 16 residues. CDR1 and CDR2 from the germline V gene are SGDLS and YYNGEE. Deletions cut 0 bases from V and 7 bases from J, with 19 bases between. The CDR3 DNA reads TGTGCCAGCAGCGTAGAACGTAGGGAGGGAAAAGGTGGCTACACCTTC. Translated, it gives CASSVERREGKGGYTF.

This sequence joins TRBV4-2 and TRBJ2-3; D may be TRBD1 (6 bases). Germline loops: CDR1 LGHNA, CDR2 YNFKEQ. The CDR3 is made up of 17 amino acids. Between the trimmed V and J ends, which lost 0 bases and 1 base, there was a span of 14 bases. Here the CDR3 DNA reads TGTGCCAGCAGCCAAGACCCAGGGGCTGCCGGCACAGATACGCAGTATTTT. It codes for CASSQDPGAAGTDTQYF.

This chain joins TRBV9 and TRBJ1-1; D gene uncertain. Trimming left V 0 bases short and J 0 bases short, with 9 bases between. The length of the CDR3 is 15 residues. CDR1 SGDLS and CDR2 YYNGEE come from the germline V gene. The chain's CDR3 is CASSVAGELNTEAFF. The DNA for the CDR3 is TGTGCCAGCAGCGTAGCCGGGGAATTGAACACTGAAGCTTTCTTT.

The CDR3 bases are TGTGCCAGTAGTCCTCCCCCGAGGATGAACACTGAAGCTTTCTTT. This codes for CASSPPPRMNTEAFF. This chain joins TRBV19 and TRBJ1-1; D is uncertain. Trimming took 5 bases from V and 0 from J, leaving 13 bases between them. The CDR3 is 15 amino acids. The germline CDR1 and CDR2 sequences are LNHDA and SQIVND (reference sequence). Full variable domain (remainder filled in from reference TRBV19 and TRBJ1-1): DGGITQSPKYLFRKEGQNVTLSCEQNLNHDAMYWYRQDPGQGLRLIYYSQIVNDFQKGDIAEGYSVSREKKESFPLTVTSAQKNPTAFYLCASSPPPRMNTEAFFGQGTRLTVV.

J is TRBJ2-5 and V is TRBV5-6; D is unresolved. The V end lost 3 bases, the J end lost 7 bases, and 7 bases lay between the germline ends. The CDR3 contains 11 residues. From germline, CDR1 is SGHDT and CDR2 YYEEEE. Written as DNA, the CDR3 is TGTGCCAGCAGCTACCTAGGGACCCAGTACTTC. Its protein is CASSYLGTQYF. Looking up the rest from reference TRBV5-6 and TRBJ2-5 gives the full variable domain: DAGVTQSPTHLIKTRGQQVTLRCSPKSGHDTVSWYQQALGQGPQFIFQYYEEEERQRGNFPDRFSGHQFPNYSSELNVNALLLGDSALYLCASSYLGTQYFGPGTRLLVL.

The chain uses TRBV2 and TRBJ2-1; the D gene is possibly TRBD2 (6 bases). Trimming shortened V by 8 bases and J by 3 bases, and 17 bases separated the two germline ends. This CDR3 contains 15 residues. Germline V gene sequence: CDR1 SNHLY, CDR2 FYNNEI. Here the CDR3 DNA reads TGTGCCAGCGTAGGCATGGGACTTTTCTACAATGAGCAGTTCTTC. Translation gives CASVGMGLFYNEQFF.